This T cell receptor beta chain originates from a study of cytomegalovirus exposure and HLA in healthy donors. Study observations and caveats: It is likely that the observed cluster of highly shared sequence variants was a sequencing artifact.

The germline V and J ends were trimmed by 4 bases and 1 base, with 8 bases remaining between them. Germline-derived CDR1 and CDR2 are SQVTM and ANQGSEA. This CDR3 region has 12 residues. A word on this clone: Its antigen remains unidentified.

Both 60 Vbeta primers and 13 Jbeta primers went into the PCR. The assay was immunoSEQ multiplex PCR, and TCRdb's table has in-frame clones only and misses some. The sample carries some 91,000 clones, 55% to 65% recorded once. Sequenced sample: PBMCs. This sequence originates from a human donor in good health. The chain employs TRBV29-1 and TRBJ2-7, with D tentatively TRBD1 (6 bases). CDR3 in amino acids: CSVGTASYEQYF. The CDR3 DNA reads TGCAGCGTTGGGACAGCGTCCTACGAGCAGTACTTC.